Listed below are T cell receptor beta chains from one sample, sequenced in a study of shared clonotypes between healthy human individuals. Repertoires were generated with immunoSEQ multiplex PCR, while TCRdb's copy carries only in-frame clones and drops some. The sample includes about 1 million clones, about four fifths of them seen just once. Sequencing was performed on memory CD4+ T cells from PBMCs. Every receptor here comes from a man aged 18 to 30 in good health. Some clones in this sample may be carry-over from other donors' samples. Both conserved end residues are part of each CDR3. A D gene is named only where the DNA matches it firmly. The size of a clone is reported for some rows only, either as once, few or many, or as a class for expanded clones.

.	TRBV7-3	TRBJ2-1	once	TGTGCCAGCAGCTTGGGGGACCTTTCCTACAATGAGCAGTTCTTC	CASSLGDLSYNEQFF
.	TRBV2	TRBJ2-5	many	TGTGCCAGCAGTGACGGTGGCGGGCAGTACTTC	CASSDGGGQYF
TRBD2	TRBV28	TRBJ2-7	.	TGTGCCAGCACGGCCGGCGGGAGGTCAGACTACGAGCAGTACTTC	CASTAGGRSDYEQYF
.	TRBV7-6	TRBJ1-3	.	TGTGCCAGCAGCTACCTGCCGGGCCGCCCGAGATCTGGAAACACCATATATTTT	CASSYLPGRPRSGNTIYF
.	TRBV29-1	TRBJ2-1	.	TGCAGCGTTGTCGCTAGCAGCTACAATGAGCAGTTCTTC	CSVVASSYNEQFF
.	TRBV11-1	TRBJ2-1	.	TGTGCCAGCAGCGCGGGCTACAATGAGCAGTTCTTC	CASSAGYNEQFF
.	TRBV30	TRBJ2-4	once	TGTGCCTGCAAAACACCGGTGGGGCTCGCCAAAAACATTCAGTACTTC	CACKTPVGLAKNIQYF
.	TRBV6-1	TRBJ1-4	.	TGTGCCAGCAGCGGCAAGGGGAAGGATTACGAAAAACTGTTTTTT	CASSGKGKDYEKLFF
TRBD2	TRBV7-2	TRBJ2-7	.	TGTGCCAGCAGCCTTTCCGGGACTAGCGGCCCCTACGAGCAGTACTTC	CASSLSGTSGPYEQYF
.	TRBV5-1	TRBJ2-1	.	TGCGCCAGCAGCGCTGACTTATGGGATGAGCAGTTCTTC	CASSADLWDEQFF
.	TRBV29-1	TRBJ2-1	.	TGCAGCGTTGGAGGCTTGGATGAGCAGTTCTTC	CSVGGLDEQFF
.	TRBV7-9	TRBJ2-2	many	TGTGCCAGCAGCTTAGCGGGGGAAGGGGAGCTGTTTTTT	CASSLAGEGELFF
TRBD2	TRBV27	TRBJ2-1	once	TGTGCCAGCAGTTTACGTATGGCTCGGCGGGAGGGCCGCAATGAGCAGTTCTTC	CASSLRMARREGRNEQFF
TRBD2	TRBV19	TRBJ2-2	.	TGTGCCAGTAGTATAGGTGGTAGCGGGACCGGGGAGCTGTTTTTT	CASSIGGSGTGELFF
.	TRBV19	TRBJ2-5	.	TGTGCCAGTAGTTGGGGGGCCCGACAAGAGACCCAGTACTTC	CASSWGARQETQYF
TRBD1	TRBV12-5	TRBJ2-1	.	TGTGCTAGTGGCAAGGGACAGGGGGCGAGCAATGAGCAGTTCTTC	CASGKGQGASNEQFF
.	TRBV5-1	TRBJ2-4	.	TGCGCCAGCAGTGTTCGAGGCCCAGCCAAAAACATTCAGTACTTC	CASSVRGPAKNIQYF
TRBD2	TRBV5-1	TRBJ2-7	.	TGCGCCAGCAGCTTGGCTAGCGGGGGGCCCTACGAGCAGTACTTC	CASSLASGGPYEQYF
.	TRBV11-2	TRBJ2-5	.	TGTGCCAGCAGCTTAGCAGGGGCGGAGACCCAGTACTTC	CASSLAGAETQYF
TRBD2	TRBV4-1	TRBJ2-7	.	TGCGCCAGCAGCCAAGGTCCTAGCGGGGTGTACGAGCAGTACTTC	CASSQGPSGVYEQYF